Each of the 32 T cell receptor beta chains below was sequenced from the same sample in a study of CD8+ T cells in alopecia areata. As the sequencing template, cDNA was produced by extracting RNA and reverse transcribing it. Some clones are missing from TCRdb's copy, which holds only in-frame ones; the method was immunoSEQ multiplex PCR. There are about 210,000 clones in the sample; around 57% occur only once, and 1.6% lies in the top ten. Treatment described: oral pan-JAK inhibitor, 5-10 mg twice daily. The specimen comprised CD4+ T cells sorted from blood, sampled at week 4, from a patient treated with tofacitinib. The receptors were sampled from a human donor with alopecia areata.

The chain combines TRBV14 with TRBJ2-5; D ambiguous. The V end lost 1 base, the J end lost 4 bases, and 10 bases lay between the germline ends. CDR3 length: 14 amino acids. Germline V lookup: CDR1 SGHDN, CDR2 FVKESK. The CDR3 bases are TGTGCCAGCAGCCAAGGCCGGGTTCGAGAGACCCAGTACTTC. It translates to CASSQGRVRETQYF.

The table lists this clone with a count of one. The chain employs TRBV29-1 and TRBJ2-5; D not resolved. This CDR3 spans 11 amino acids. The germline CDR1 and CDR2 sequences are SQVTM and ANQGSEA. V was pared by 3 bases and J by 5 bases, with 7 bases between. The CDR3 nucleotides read TGCAGCGTTGAGTTATTGGAGACCCAGTACTTC. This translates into CSVELLETQYF.

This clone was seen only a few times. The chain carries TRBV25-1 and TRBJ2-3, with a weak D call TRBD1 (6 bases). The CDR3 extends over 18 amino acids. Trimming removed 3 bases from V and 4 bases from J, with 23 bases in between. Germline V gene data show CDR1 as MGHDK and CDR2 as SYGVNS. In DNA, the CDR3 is TGTGCCAGCAGTGATTGGGTCCAGGGACACCCGGCGGCAGATACGCAGTATTTT. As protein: CASSDWVQGHPAADTQYF.

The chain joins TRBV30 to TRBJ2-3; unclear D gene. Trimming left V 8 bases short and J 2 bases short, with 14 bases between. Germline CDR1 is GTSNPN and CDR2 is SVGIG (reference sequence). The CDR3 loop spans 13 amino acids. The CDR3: CALDAAHTDTQYF. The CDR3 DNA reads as TGTGCCCTGGATGCGGCTCACACAGATACGCAGTATTTT.

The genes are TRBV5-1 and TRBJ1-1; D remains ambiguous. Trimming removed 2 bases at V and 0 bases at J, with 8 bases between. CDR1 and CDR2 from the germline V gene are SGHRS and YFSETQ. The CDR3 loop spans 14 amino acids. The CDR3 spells CASSFRSLNTEAFF. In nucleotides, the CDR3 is TGCGCCAGCAGCTTTAGGTCCCTGAACACTGAAGCTTTCTTT.

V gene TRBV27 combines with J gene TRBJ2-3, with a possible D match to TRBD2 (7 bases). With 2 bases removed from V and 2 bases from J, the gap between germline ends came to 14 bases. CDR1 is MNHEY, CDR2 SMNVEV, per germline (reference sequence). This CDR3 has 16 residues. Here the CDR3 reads CASSLGGGGSTDTQYF. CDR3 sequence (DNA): TGTGCCAGCAGTTTAGGGGGCGGGGGCTCCACAGATACGCAGTATTTT.

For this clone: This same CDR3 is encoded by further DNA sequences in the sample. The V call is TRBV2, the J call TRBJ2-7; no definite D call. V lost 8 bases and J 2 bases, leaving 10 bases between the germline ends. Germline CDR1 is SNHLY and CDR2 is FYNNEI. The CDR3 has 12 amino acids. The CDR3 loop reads CASRAGTYEQYF. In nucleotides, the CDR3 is TGTGCCAGCCGCGCAGGAACCTACGAGCAGTACTTC.

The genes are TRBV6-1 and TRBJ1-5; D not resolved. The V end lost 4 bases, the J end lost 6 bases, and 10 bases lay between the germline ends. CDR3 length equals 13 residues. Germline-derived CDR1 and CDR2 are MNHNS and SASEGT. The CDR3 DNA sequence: TGTGCCAGCAGTGCGCTTCGGGGTCAGCCCCAGCATTTT. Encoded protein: CASSALRGQPQHF.

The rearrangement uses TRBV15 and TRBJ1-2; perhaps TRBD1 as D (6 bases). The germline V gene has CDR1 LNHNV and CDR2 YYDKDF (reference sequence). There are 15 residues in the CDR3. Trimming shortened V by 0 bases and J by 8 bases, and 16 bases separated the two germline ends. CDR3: CATSRDRAGQSGYTF. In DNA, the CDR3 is TGTGCCACCAGCAGAGATCGGGCCGGACAGAGCGGCTACACCTTC.

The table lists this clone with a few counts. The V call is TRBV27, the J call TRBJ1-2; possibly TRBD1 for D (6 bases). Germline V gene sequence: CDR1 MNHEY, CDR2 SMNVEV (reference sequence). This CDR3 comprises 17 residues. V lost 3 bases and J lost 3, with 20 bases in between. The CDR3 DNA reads TGTGCCAGCAGTTTGTCCCCTATACAGGGAAATTACTATGGCTACACCTTC. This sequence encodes CASSLSPIQGNYYGYTF.

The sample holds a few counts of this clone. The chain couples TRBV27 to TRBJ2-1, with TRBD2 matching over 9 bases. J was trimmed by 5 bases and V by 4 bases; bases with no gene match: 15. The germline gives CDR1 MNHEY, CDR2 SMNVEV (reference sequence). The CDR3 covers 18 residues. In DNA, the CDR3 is TGTGCCAGCAGTTCGAGGCTGGCGGGGGGGCCCCCGAACAATGAGCAGTTCTTC. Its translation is CASSSRLAGGPPNNEQFF.

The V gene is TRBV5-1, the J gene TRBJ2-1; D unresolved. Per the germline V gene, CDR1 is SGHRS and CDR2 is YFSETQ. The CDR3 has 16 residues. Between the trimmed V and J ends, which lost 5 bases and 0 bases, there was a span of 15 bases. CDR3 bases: TGCGCCAGCAGGGCCCAGACTGTTAGCTCCTACAATGAGCAGTTCTTC. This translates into CASRAQTVSSYNEQFF.

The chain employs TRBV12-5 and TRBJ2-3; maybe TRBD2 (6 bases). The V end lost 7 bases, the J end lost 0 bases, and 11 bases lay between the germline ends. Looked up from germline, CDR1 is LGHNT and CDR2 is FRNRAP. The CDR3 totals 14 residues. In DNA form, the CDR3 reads TGTGCTAGTGATCGCGGGGTAAGCACAGATACGCAGTATTTT. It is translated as CASDRGVSTDTQYF.

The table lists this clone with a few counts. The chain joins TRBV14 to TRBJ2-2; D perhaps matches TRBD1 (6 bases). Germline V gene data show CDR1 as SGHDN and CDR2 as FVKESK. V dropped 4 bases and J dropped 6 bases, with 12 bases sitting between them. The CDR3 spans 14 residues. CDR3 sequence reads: CASSRQGQAGELFF. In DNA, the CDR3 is TGTGCCAGCAGCCGGCAGGGGCAGGCCGGGGAGCTGTTTTTT.

The CDR3 DNA follows: TGTGCCAGCAGCCTAGGACACGCGATCTCCTACGAGCAGTACTTC. This codes for CASSLGHAISYEQYF. The rearrangement uses TRBV14 and TRBJ2-7; perhaps TRBD1 as D (5 bases). V was clipped by 4 bases and J by 0 bases, with 13 bases between them. Per the germline V gene, CDR1 is SGHDN and CDR2 is FVKESK. CDR3 length equals 15 residues. The complete variable domain, with remaining parts taken from reference TRBV14 and TRBJ2-7, reads EAGVTQFPSHSVIEKGQTVTLRCDPISGHDNLYWYRRVMGKEIKFLLHFVKESKQDESGMPNNRFLAERTGGTYSTLKVQPAELEDSGVYFCASSLGHAISYEQYFGPGTRLTVT.

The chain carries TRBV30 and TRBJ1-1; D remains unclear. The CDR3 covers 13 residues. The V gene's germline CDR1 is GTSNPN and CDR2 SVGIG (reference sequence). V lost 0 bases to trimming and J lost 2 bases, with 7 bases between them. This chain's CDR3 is CAWSVSRNTEAFF. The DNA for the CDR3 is TGTGCCTGGAGTGTAAGCAGAAACACTGAAGCTTTCTTT.

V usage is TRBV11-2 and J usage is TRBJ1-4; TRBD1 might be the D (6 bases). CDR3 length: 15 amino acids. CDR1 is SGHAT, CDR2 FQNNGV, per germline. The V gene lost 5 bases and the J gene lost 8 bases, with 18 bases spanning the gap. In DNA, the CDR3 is TGTGCCAGCAGCCTCCAACAGGGAATAGTGGAAAAACTGTTTTTT. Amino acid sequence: CASSLQQGIVEKLFF.

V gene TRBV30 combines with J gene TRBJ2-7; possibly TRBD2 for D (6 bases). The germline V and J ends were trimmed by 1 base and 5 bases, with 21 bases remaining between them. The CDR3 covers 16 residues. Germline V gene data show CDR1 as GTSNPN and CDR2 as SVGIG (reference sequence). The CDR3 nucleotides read TGTGCCTGGAGTGCCAAAATTGGAACGGGGGAGAACGAGCAGTACTTC. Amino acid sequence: CAWSAKIGTGENEQYF.

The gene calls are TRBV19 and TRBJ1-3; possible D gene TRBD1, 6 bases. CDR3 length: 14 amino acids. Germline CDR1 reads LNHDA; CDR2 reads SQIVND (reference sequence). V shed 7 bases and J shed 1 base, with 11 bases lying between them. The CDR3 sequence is CASTRGGSGNTIYF. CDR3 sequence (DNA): TGTGCCAGTACCCGAGGGGGGTCTGGAAACACCATATATTTT.

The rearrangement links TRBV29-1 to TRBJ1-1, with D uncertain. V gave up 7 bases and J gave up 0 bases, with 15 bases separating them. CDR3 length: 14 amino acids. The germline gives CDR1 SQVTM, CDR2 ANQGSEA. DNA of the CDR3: TGCAGCGCTCTCGCCGCTGGGTTGAACACTGAAGCTTTCTTT. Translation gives CSALAAGLNTEAFF.

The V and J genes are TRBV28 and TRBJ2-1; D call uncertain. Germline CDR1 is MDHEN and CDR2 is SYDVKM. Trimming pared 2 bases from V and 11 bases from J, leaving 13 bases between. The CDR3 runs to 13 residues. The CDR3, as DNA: TGTGCCAGCAGTTTAGCCAGTGATGCTCAGCAGTTCTTC. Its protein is CASSLASDAQQFF.

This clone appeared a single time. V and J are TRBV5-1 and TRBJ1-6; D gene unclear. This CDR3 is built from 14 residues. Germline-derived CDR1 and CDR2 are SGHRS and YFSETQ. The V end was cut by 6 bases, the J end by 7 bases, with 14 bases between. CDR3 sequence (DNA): TGCGCCAGCACCTGGAGAGGGCCCAATTCACCCCTCCACTTT. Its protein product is CASTWRGPNSPLHF.

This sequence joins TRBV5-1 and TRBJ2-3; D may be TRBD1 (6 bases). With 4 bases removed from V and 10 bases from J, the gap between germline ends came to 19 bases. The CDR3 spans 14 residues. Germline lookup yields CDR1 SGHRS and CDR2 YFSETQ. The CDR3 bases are TGCGCCAGCAGCCAAGGTGATTTGGACAGCCCGCAGTATTTT. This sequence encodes CASSQGDLDSPQYF.

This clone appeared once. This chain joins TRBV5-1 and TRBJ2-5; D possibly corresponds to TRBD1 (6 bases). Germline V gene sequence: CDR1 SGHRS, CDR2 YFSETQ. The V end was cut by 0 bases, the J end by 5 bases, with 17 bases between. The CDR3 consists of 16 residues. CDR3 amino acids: CASSLGGAGALETQYF. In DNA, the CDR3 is TGCGCCAGCAGCTTGGGTGGTGCAGGGGCCTTGGAGACCCAGTACTTC.

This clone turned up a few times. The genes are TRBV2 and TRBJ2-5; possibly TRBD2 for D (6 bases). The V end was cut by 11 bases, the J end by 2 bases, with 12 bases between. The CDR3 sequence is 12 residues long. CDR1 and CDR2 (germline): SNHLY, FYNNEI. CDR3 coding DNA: TGTGCCGGCGGGCGGGAACAAGAGACCCAGTACTTC. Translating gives CAGGREQETQYF.

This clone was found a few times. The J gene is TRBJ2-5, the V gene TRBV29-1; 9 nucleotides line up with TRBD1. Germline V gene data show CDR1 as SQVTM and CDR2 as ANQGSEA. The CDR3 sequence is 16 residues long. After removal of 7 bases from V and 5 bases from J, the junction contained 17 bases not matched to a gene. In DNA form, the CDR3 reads TGCAGCGCTGGGCCCGGACAGGGGACTCCACGGGAGACCCAGTACTTC. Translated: CSAGPGQGTPRETQYF.

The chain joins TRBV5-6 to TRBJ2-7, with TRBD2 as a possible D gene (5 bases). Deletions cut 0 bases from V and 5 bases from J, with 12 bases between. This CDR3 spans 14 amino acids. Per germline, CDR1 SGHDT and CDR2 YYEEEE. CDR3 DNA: TGTGCCAGCAGCTTGGTTCGGGGTAGGGACGAGCAGTACTTC. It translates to CASSLVRGRDEQYF.

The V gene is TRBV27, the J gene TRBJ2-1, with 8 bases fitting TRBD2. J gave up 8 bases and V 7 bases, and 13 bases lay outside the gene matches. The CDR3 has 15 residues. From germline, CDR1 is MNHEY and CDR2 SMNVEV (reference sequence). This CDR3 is CASTSLGGGEDEQFF. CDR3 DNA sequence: TGTGCCAGCACCTCCCTCGGGGGGGGAGAAGATGAGCAGTTCTTC.

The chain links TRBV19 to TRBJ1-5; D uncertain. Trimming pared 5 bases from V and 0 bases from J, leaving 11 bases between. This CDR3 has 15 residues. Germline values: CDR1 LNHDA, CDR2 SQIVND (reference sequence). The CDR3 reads CASSVQDNSNQPQHF. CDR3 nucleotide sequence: TGTGCCAGTAGTGTGCAAGACAATAGCAATCAGCCCCAGCATTTT.

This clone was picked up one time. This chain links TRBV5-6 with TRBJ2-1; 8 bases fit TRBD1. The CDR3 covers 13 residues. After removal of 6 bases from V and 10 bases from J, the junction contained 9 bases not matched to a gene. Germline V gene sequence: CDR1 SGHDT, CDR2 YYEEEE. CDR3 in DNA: TGTGCCAGCAAGATTACAGGGGGTCAGGAGCAGTTCTTC. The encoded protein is CASKITGGQEQFF.

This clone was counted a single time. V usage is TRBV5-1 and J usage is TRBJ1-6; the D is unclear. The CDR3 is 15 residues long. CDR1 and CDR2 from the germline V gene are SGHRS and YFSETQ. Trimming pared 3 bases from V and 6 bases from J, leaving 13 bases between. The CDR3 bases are TGCGCCAGCAGCTCCTCGACGGCAGCTAATTCACCCCTCCACTTT. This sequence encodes CASSSSTAANSPLHF.

CDR3 residues: CASSFQGRASGANVLTF. For the CDR3, the DNA is TGTGCCAGCAGCTTCCAAGGAAGGGCCTCTGGGGCCAACGTCCTGACTTTC. This chain uses TRBV7-2 with TRBJ2-6; no reliable D call. CDR1 is SGHTA and CDR2 is FQGNSA in the germline V gene. Trimming cost V 3 bases and J 0 bases, with 12 bases left between them. The CDR3 is 17 residues long.